Listed below are T cell receptor beta chains from one sample, sequenced in a study of blood T cell repertoires in COVID-19. Assay: immunoSEQ multiplex PCR; the TCRdb copy retains only in-frame clones and omits some. Of 200,000 to 250,000 clones listed, roughly 85% are singletons. Sequencing was done on a sample of peripheral blood. The source is a woman in her 70s with COVID-19, enrolled during active disease. The CDR3 runs from the conserved cysteine through the conserved F or W. A D gene is named only where the DNA matches it firmly. Only part of the rows carry a size: once, few, many, or a class if the clone is expanded.

V	D	J	size	CDR3	DNA
TRBV27	TRBD1	TRBJ2-3	.	CASRGILDRTTDTQYF	TGTGCCAGCAGGGGAATACTGGACAGGACTACAGATACGCAGTATTTT
TRBV5-1	TRBD1	TRBJ1-1	once	CASSFIQGVGTEAFF	TGCGCCAGCAGCTTTATTCAGGGGGTGGGTACTGAAGCTTTCTTT
TRBV4-3	.	TRBJ2-1	.	CASSQTSVGEQFF	TGCGCCAGCAGCCAGACATCGGTCGGAGAGCAGTTCTTC
TRBV4-1	.	TRBJ1-2	.	CASSPVRVHGYTF	TGCGCCAGCAGCCCCGTCAGGGTTCATGGCTACACCTTC
TRBV4-2	.	TRBJ1-4	.	CASSQVAFPSTNEKLFF	TGTGCCAGCAGCCAAGTGGCATTCCCCTCAACTAATGAAAAACTGTTTTTT
TRBV24-1	TRBD2	TRBJ2-5	.	CATSLGGALETQYF	TGTGCCACGAGCCTCGGGGGGGCCTTGGAGACCCAGTACTTC
TRBV2	TRBD1	TRBJ1-4	.	CASSDRGQTNEKLFF	TGTGCCAGCAGTGACAGGGGGCAGACTAATGAAAAACTGTTTTTT
TRBV18	TRBD1	TRBJ1-1	.	CASSPDRGTEAFF	TGTGCCAGCTCACCCGACAGGGGTACTGAAGCTTTCTTT
TRBV6-2/TRBV6-3	.	TRBJ2-3	.	CASSPYTGSTDTQYF	TGTGCCAGCAGTCCATACACGGGTAGCACAGATACGCAGTATTTT
TRBV19	.	TRBJ2-3	.	CAIRDRNLPDTQYF	TGTGCCATCCGAGACAGAAACCTCCCAGATACGCAGTATTTT
TRBV9	TRBD2	TRBJ2-1	once	CASSLTPAGVSYNEQFF	TGTGCCAGCAGCCTCACACCAGCGGGAGTTTCCTACAATGAGCAGTTCTTC
TRBV16	.	TRBJ2-1	.	CASSLARDSYNEQFF	TGTGCCAGCAGCCTTGCGCGGGACTCCTACAATGAGCAGTTCTTC
TRBV5-4	TRBD2	TRBJ2-7	.	CASSLEVAGGYEQYF	TGTGCCAGCAGCTTGGAGGTAGCGGGAGGCTACGAGCAGTACTTC
TRBV5-4	TRBD1	TRBJ2-4	few	CASTDRAGNIQYF	TGTGCCAGCACCGACAGGGCGGGAAACATTCAGTACTTC
TRBV19	.	TRBJ1-5	few	CASSPGSGVRQPQHF	TGTGCCAGTAGTCCTGGGAGCGGGGTACGGCAGCCCCAGCATTTT
TRBV3-1/TRBV3-2	.	TRBJ1-2	.	CASSQAGDHGYTF	TGTGCCAGCAGCCAAGCAGGGGATCATGGCTACACCTTC
TRBV19	TRBD1	TRBJ1-2	.	CASTNTGAFYGYTF	TGTGCCAGTACCAATACAGGGGCTTTCTATGGCTACACCTTC
TRBV27	.	TRBJ1-2	.	CASSSAYPWGYTF	TGTGCCAGCAGTTCCGCCTACCCCTGGGGCTACACCTTC
TRBV7-8	.	TRBJ1-2	many	CASSPIIRARGNYGYTF	TGTGCCAGCAGCCCTATAATTAGAGCGAGGGGGAACTATGGCTACACCTTC
TRBV18	TRBD1	TRBJ1-1	.	CASSYTGQGDTEAFF	TGTGCCAGCTCGTACACGGGACAGGGGGACACTGAAGCTTTCTTT
TRBV5-6	.	TRBJ1-2	.	CASSSTRRVGYGYTF	TGTGCCAGCAGCTCAACTAGGAGGGTCGGCTATGGCTACACCTTC
TRBV3-1/TRBV3-2	TRBD1	TRBJ1-3	.	CASSQPLGRGLGNTIYF	TGTGCCAGCAGCCAACCCCTGGGCAGGGGGCTCGGAAACACCATATATTTT
TRBV9	TRBD1	TRBJ1-2	.	CASSQMGQGTNYGYTF	TGTGCCAGCAGCCAGATGGGACAGGGGACTAACTATGGCTACACCTTC
TRBV18	.	TRBJ2-7	.	CASSNNNYEQYF	TGTGCCAGCTCAAATAATAACTACGAGCAGTACTTC
TRBV2	TRBD1	TRBJ1-1	.	CASSEEGTGTNTEAFF	TGTGCCAGCAGTGAAGAGGGGACAGGGACGAACACTGAAGCTTTCTTT
TRBV7-2	TRBD1	TRBJ1-3	.	CASSKSTGVTSGNTIYF	TGTGCCAGCAGCAAATCAACAGGGGTTACCTCTGGAAACACCATATATTTT
TRBV6-2/TRBV6-3	TRBD2	TRBJ2-5	.	CASSYSGKTETQYF	TGTGCCAGCAGTTACAGCGGGAAGACAGAGACCCAGTACTTC
TRBV6-5	TRBD2	TRBJ2-1	.	CATGLAGRYNEQFF	TGTGCCACCGGACTAGCGGGACGATACAATGAGCAGTTCTTC
TRBV7-9	.	TRBJ2-1	.	CASSSWGLEQFF	TGTGCCAGCAGCTCATGGGGGCTTGAGCAGTTCTTC
TRBV25-1	TRBD1	TRBJ1-6	.	CASSERRGLSSYNSPLHF	TGTGCCAGCAGTGAGAGGAGGGGGCTAAGCTCCTATAATTCACCCCTCCACTTT
TRBV4-2	TRBD2	TRBJ2-7	.	CASSQDILARSSYEQYF	TGTGCCAGCAGCCAAGACATACTAGCGAGAAGCTCCTACGAGCAGTACTTC
TRBV4-3	.	TRBJ2-3	.	CASSPLPTGTDTQYF	TGCGCCAGCAGCCCCCTTCCGACAGGCACAGATACGCAGTATTTT
TRBV7-2	.	TRBJ1-1	.	CASSATTGTEAFF	TGTGCCAGCAGCGCAACGACAGGTACTGAAGCTTTCTTT
TRBV6-5	TRBD2	TRBJ2-1	once	CASTPQGTSDEQFF	TGTGCCAGCACCCCTCAAGGGACTAGCGATGAGCAGTTCTTC
TRBV19	.	TRBJ1-1	.	CASSNQANTEAFF	TGTGCCAGTAGTAATCAGGCGAACACTGAAGCTTTCTTT
TRBV11-2	.	TRBJ2-2	.	CASSLTALSTGELFF	TGTGCCAGCAGCCTAACAGCCTTGAGCACCGGGGAGCTGTTTTTT
TRBV4-1	.	TRBJ2-1	.	CASSKAGVNEQFF	TGCGCCAGCAGTAAAGCAGGGGTCAATGAGCAGTTCTTC
TRBV27	.	TRBJ2-5	.	CASPRGTQYF	TGTGCCAGCCCGCGCGGGACCCAGTACTTC
TRBV12-5	.	TRBJ2-3	.	CASGLVLSTDTQYF	TGTGCTAGTGGTTTGGTACTAAGCACAGATACGCAGTATTTT
TRBV5-4	.	TRBJ1-1	.	CASSLPLHTEAFF	TGTGCCAGCAGCCTCCCACTACACACTGAAGCTTTCTTT
TRBV5-6	TRBD2	TRBJ2-5	.	CASSLDPSGGEETQYF	TGTGCCAGCAGCTTAGACCCTAGCGGGGGGGAAGAGACCCAGTACTTC
TRBV24-1	TRBD1	TRBJ2-5	.	CATSELGQGETQYF	TGTGCCACCAGTGAACTGGGACAGGGGGAGACCCAGTACTTC
TRBV2	.	TRBJ1-5	.	CASSLPDRAVHSNQPQHF	TGTGCCAGCAGTTTACCTGACAGAGCAGTCCATAGCAATCAGCCCCAGCATTTT